The 10 T cell receptor beta chains in this list originate from one sample, sequenced in a study of blood T cell repertoires in COVID-19. Profiled with immunoSEQ multiplex PCR; TCRdb holds only in-frame clones, not every one. The sample yields around 240,000 clones, 85% to 90% seen once. The sequencing input was PBMCs or T cells enriched from blood (not recorded which). The receptors stem from a man between 50 and 59 years old who had been exposed to COVID-19.

This clone appeared once. The chain combines TRBV11-2 with TRBJ2-1; D not certain. Trimming removed 6 bases from V and 1 base from J, with 10 bases in between. The CDR3 runs 14 residues. Germline loops: CDR1 SGHAT, CDR2 FQNNGV. CDR3 residues: CASSKLRSYNEQFF. As DNA, the CDR3 is TGTGCCAGCAGTAAACTTCGATCCTACAATGAGCAGTTCTTC.

The V and J genes are TRBV28 and TRBJ1-2; D remains unclear. The germline gives CDR1 MDHEN, CDR2 SYDVKM. Trimming removed 1 base from V and 1 base from J, with 10 bases in between. The CDR3 is 15 amino acids. In DNA, the CDR3 is TGTGCCAGCAGTTTATCGCCGGGAAATAACTATGGCTACACCTTC. It codes for CASSLSPGNNYGYTF.

This chain links TRBV6-6 with TRBJ2-3, with D hard to call. The CDR3 is 12 residues long. Germline CDR1 MNHNY, CDR2 SVGAGI (reference sequence). Trimming pared 2 bases from V and 3 bases from J, leaving 3 bases between. The CDR3 DNA reads as TGTGCCAGCAGTTACCGTACAGATACGCAGTATTTT. This encodes CASSYRTDTQYF.

J is TRBJ2-5 and V is TRBV20-1; maybe TRBD2 (6 bases). The CDR3 has 11 amino acids. Trimming removed 6 bases at V and 3 bases at J, with 8 bases between. Germline CDR1 reads DFQATT; CDR2 reads SNEGSKA (reference sequence). CDR3 in DNA: TGCAGTGCCTGGACTAAAGAGACCCAGTACTTC. Residues: CSAWTKETQYF.

This clone turned up a few times. The rearrangement uses TRBV3-1 (or the pseudogene TRBV3-2) and TRBJ2-7; D might be TRBD2 (5 bases). V was shortened by 1 base and J by 1 base, with 14 bases between the two germline ends. Germline V CDR1 and CDR2: LGHDT, YNNKEL (reference sequence). This CDR3 is built from 16 residues. This chain's CDR3 is CASSQVVLKRSYEQYV. CDR3 nucleotide sequence: TGTGCCAGCAGCCAAGTTGTTCTCAAGCGGTCCTACGAGCAGTACGTC.

The chain carries TRBV10-3 and TRBJ1-1; 7 bases line up with TRBD1. This CDR3 is built from 15 residues. With 5 bases clipped from V and 1 base from J, the junction kept 7 bases outside the gene matches. The germline gives CDR1 ENHRY, CDR2 SYGVKD. Here the CDR3 DNA reads TGTGCCATCAGTAGAACACAGGGGACGAACACTGAAGCTTTCTTT. This translates into CAISRTQGTNTEAFF.

The chain combines TRBV28 with TRBJ2-7, with TRBD2 matching over 13 bases. Germline trimming cut 7 bases from V and 4 bases from J; bases unmatched to any gene: 4. CDR3 length: 14 residues. Germline lookup yields CDR1 MDHEN and CDR2 SYDVKM. The CDR3 here is CASMGLAGRYEQYV. In DNA form, the CDR3 reads TGTGCCAGCATGGGACTAGCGGGAAGGTACGAGCAGTACGTC.

The chain combines TRBV24-1 with TRBJ2-5, with 7 positions matching TRBD1. The CDR3 length is 15 residues. V dropped 4 bases and J dropped 4; count of bases not matched to a gene: 8. Looked up from germline, CDR1 is KGHDR and CDR2 is SFDVKD. CDR3 in amino acids: CATSDNRGTGETQYF. DNA of the CDR3: TGTGCCACCAGTGACAACAGGGGTACAGGAGAGACCCAGTACTTC.

The rearrangement joins TRBV28 to TRBJ1-5, with TRBD1 matching over 8 bases. Germline lookup yields CDR1 MDHEN and CDR2 SYDVKM. The CDR3 runs to 13 residues. V shed 6 bases, J shed 3 bases, and the junction held 1 base outside the gene matches. CDR3 in amino acids: CASSRGLNQPQHF. The CDR3 nucleotides are TGTGCCAGCAGCAGGGGGCTCAATCAGCCCCAGCATTTT.

The V and J genes are TRBV28 and TRBJ2-2; 7 bases agree with TRBD2. With V trimmed by 7 bases and J by 1 base, 12 bases remained unmatched. Germline values: CDR1 MDHEN, CDR2 SYDVKM. The CDR3 sequence is 17 residues long. The CDR3 bases are TGTGCCAGCATCAGCCTAGCGGCTGGGGAGAACACCGGGGAGCTGTTTTTT. It yields the protein CASISLAAGENTGELFF.